This T cell receptor (beta chain) originates from a study of blood T cell repertoires in COVID-19. Study-level information: Acute and convalescent COVID-19 samples came from the United States, Italy and Spain. PBMCs, B-cell-depleted T cells, or T cells were the source of the cDNA or gDNA that made up the material.

The CDR3 sequence is 17 residues long. Germline CDR1 is SGHAT and CDR2 is FQNNGV. Losses at the gene ends were 4 bases for V and 8 bases for J; bases not matched to a gene: 15. In the authors' workflow: Counts of nucleated cells, estimated from reference gene primer amplification, were obtained. Libraries were prepared by immunoSEQ multiplex PCR; TCRdb keeps only in-frame clonotypes and omits some of them. The DNA was the basis for D and trimming; V, J and clone size are from that table. This repertoire shows about 43,000 clones, roughly 87% found once; its top ten account for around 10%. This clonotype originated in a woman aged 80 or over with active COVID-19. The sequenced material came from peripheral blood. This sequence joins TRBV11-2 and TRBJ2-1; 9 bases match TRBD2. In nucleotides, the CDR3 is TGTGCCAGCAGCTCCCCCGGGGGGCGGGGGGGTGTCTATGAGCAGTTCTTC. Amino acid sequence: CASSSPGGRGGVYEQFF.